Sequencing of this TCR beta chain was carried out in a study of monozygotic twins with inflammatory bowel disease. Comments on this clonotype: Its matching antigen is unknown.

General study points: Using the inverse Simpson index, IBD patients had lower TCRbeta diversity than healthy co-twins.

Reprocessing the 5' RACE reads, TCRdb reports a single entry for every CDR3 protein and omits DNA. The sample spans 200,000 to 250,000 distinct CDR3 sequences; the ten largest clones claim roughly 8%. The germline CDR1 and CDR2 sequences are DFQATT and SNEGSKA (reference sequence). This CDR3 is built from 14 residues. The chain has TRBV20-1 and TRBJ2-1; TCRdb outputs TRBD1, but without DNA this stays unchecked. This TCR was sampled from a human donor with ulcerative colitis or Crohn's disease, or a healthy co-twin of an affected twin (not recorded which). Sequencing input: blood. CDR3 sequence: CSASDETGYNEQFF.